The next 3 T cell receptor beta chains were all read from a single sample in a study of T cell responses to AZD1222 COVID-19 vaccine. Profiling relied on immunoSEQ multiplex PCR, and the TCRdb table lists in-frame clones only, not all of them. The data show 95,000 to 100,000 clones, with about 87% seen just once and roughly 10% held by the top ten. The specimen comprised peripheral blood, sampled 28 days after the second AZD1222 dose. Every receptor here comes from an adult who received the AZD1222 COVID-19 vaccine.

The chain recombines TRBV3-1 (or the pseudogene TRBV3-2) with TRBJ1-1; D uncertain. The CDR3 is made up of 14 amino acids. The germline V and J ends were trimmed by 1 base and 4 bases, with 10 bases remaining between them. Germline assignment: CDR1 LGHDT and CDR2 YNNKEL (reference sequence). CDR3 DNA: TGTGCCAGCAGCCAAGGTCGGACGGGCACTGAAGCTTTCTTT. It encodes CASSQGRTGTEAFF.

The J gene is TRBJ1-3, the V gene TRBV5-6, with no clear D. V lost 2 bases, J lost 0 bases, and 6 bases lay in between. The CDR3 runs 14 residues. Germline V gives CDR1 SGHDT, CDR2 YYEEEE. CDR3 sequence reads: CASSLVFSGNTIYF. The CDR3 DNA sequence: TGTGCCAGCAGCTTAGTTTTCTCTGGAAACACCATATATTTT.

The genes are TRBV3-1 (or the pseudogene TRBV3-2) and TRBJ2-3; 10 nucleotides match TRBD2. This CDR3 region has 15 residues. From germline, CDR1 is LGHDT and CDR2 YNNKEL (reference sequence). V was pared by 3 bases and J by 5 bases, with 5 bases of the junction left unmatched. The CDR3: CASSQKRGGRDTQYF. The CDR3 DNA sequence: TGTGCCAGCAGCCAGAAGCGGGGGGGGAGAGATACGCAGTATTTT.